This T cell receptor beta chain was obtained from a study of blood T cell repertoires in COVID-19. Study information: Acute and convalescent COVID-19 specimens originated in the United States, Italy and Spain. T cells, B-cell-depleted T cells, or PBMCs provided the cDNA or gDNA that served as material.

Assay: immunoSEQ multiplex PCR; the TCRdb copy retains only in-frame clones and omits some. The sample has around 290,000 clones; roughly nine tenths are singletons. The V gene end was trimmed by 5 bases and the J gene end by 6 bases; junction bases not matched to a gene: 8. CDR1 and CDR2 from the germline V gene are PRHDT and FYEKMQ (reference sequence). This CDR3 has 14 amino acids. The sample consisted of PBMCs or T cells enriched from blood (not recorded which). The sequence was collected from a woman between 18 and 29 years old who had recovered from COVID-19. The chain recombines TRBV13 with TRBJ1-2, with TRBD1 matching 8 bases. Here the CDR3 DNA reads TGTGCCAGCAGCGCTGGCCGGGGACAGGATGGCTACACCTTC. It is translated as CASSAGRGQDGYTF.